This TCR beta chain was profiled in a study of CD8 T cells in ankylosing spondylitis. Germline V lookup: CDR1 SGHAT, CDR2 FQNNGV. This CDR3 region has 15 residues. Trimming cost V 1 base and J 4 bases, with 10 bases left between them. This clonotype was observed at least ten times. TCRdb re-analysed the 5' RACE reads in MiXCR, keeping a single row per CDR3 protein. The sample lists some 250,000 distinct CDR3 sequences, 20% to 30% seen once, with 0.6% to 0.75% in the top ten. This receptor was obtained from a male donor with ankylosing spondylitis or in good health (not recorded which). Sequences were obtained from blood, either unsorted or a sorted T cell fraction (not recorded which). The chain has TRBV11-2 and TRBJ2-2; D possibly corresponds to TRBD2 (5 bases). The CDR3 protein is CASSLVGSITGELFF. Written as DNA, the CDR3 is TGTGCCAGCAGCTTAGTAGGGAGCATCACCGGGGAGCTGTTTTTT.